This T cell receptor (beta chain) originates from a study of T-cell reconstitution after alpha-beta-depleted transplantation in children. Germline V CDR1 and CDR2: DFQATT, SNEGSKA (reference sequence). Trimming pared 0 bases from V and 2 bases from J, leaving 10 bases between. The CDR3 is 14 residues long. Unique molecular identifiers were incorporated during preparation of the TCRbeta library. Via MiXCR, TCRdb re-called the PCR reads, giving one row per CDR3 protein. The sample includes 250,000 to 300,000 distinct CDR3 sequences, around 9.6% of them seen just once. The origin of this receptor is a human donor who donated a stem cell graft to a child with SCID. The sequences come from PBMCs from the stem cell graft donor, collected from the stem cell graft. V is TRBV20-1 and J is TRBJ1-1, with no clear D. The CDR3, as DNA: TGCAGTGCTAGAGATGACCGCGGTAACACTGAAGCTTTCTTT. Amino acid sequence: CSARDDRGNTEAFF.